Here is one T cell receptor (beta chain) with its context. Measured with immunoSEQ multiplex PCR; TCRdb has only the in-frame clones, and not every one. Counted here are under 150,000 clones, less than 90% occurring once; the ten biggest clones make up 1.9%. Germline V CDR1 and CDR2: SGHNT, YENEEA. Trimming shortened V by 8 bases and J by 8 bases, and 9 bases separated the two germline ends. The CDR3 covers 11 residues. This entry comes from a study of blood T cell repertoires in COVID-19. The sequenced sample was peripheral blood. This sequence joins TRBV11-3 and TRBJ2-2; unclear D gene. The sequence was collected from a man between 65 and 85 years old with acute or convalescent COVID-19. The CDR3, as DNA: TGTGCCAGCGAGACATCTGGGGAGCTGTTTTTT. This translates into CASETSGELFF.